The clone carrying this T cell receptor beta chain was recorded a few times. What it binds is unknown. These data come from a study of T cells in Graves' hyperthyroidism and ophthalmopathy. RNA transcripts were the template for amplifying TCR beta CDR3 regions. Carried out on the TCR CDR3, a first-round RT-PCR used the HTBI primer set. TCRdb redid the calling of the multiplex PCR reads with MiXCR, one entry per CDR3 protein. The sample consists of about 270,000 distinct CDR3 sequences, over 20% of them appearing once. Study-level points and caveats: Appearing also in blood were most of the thyroid clonotypes expanded above 0.001.

V was shortened by 6 bases and J by 1 base, with 12 bases between the two germline ends. The CDR3 has 14 amino acids. Germline-derived CDR1 and CDR2 are SEHNR and FQNEAQ (reference sequence). The sequencing input was blood. This sequence was found in a man aged 30 to 45 with Graves' ophthalmopathy. The gene calls are TRBV7-9 and TRBJ1-1, with D maybe TRBD1 (5 bases). CDR3 nucleotides: TGTGCCAGCAGGCCAGGACACCAGAACACTGAAGCTTTCTTT. Its protein is CASRPGHQNTEAFF.